The entry below describes one TCR beta chain. The sample belongs to a study of blood T cell repertoires in COVID-19. Whole-study context: Samples representing acute and convalescent COVID-19 were sourced from the United States, Italy and Spain.

Per the study methods: Scientists estimated how many nucleated cells there were by amplifying reference gene primers. Clones were read by immunoSEQ multiplex PCR, and TCRdb kept only the in-frame ones, dropping some. D and trimming come from the DNA, and the V and J calls and clone size come from that table. The sample carries under 100,000 clones, 80% to 90% recorded once. The source material was peripheral blood. This receptor was identified in a human donor in a cohort sampled during active COVID-19.

Here the CDR3 DNA reads TGTGCCAGCAGCTTAACACAGGCGAACACCATATATTTT. Amino acid sequence: CASSLTQANTIYF. J is TRBJ1-3 and V is TRBV7-9; possible D gene TRBD1, 5 bases. Germline values: CDR1 SEHNR, CDR2 FQNEAQ (reference sequence). The germline V and J ends were trimmed by 2 bases and 7 bases, with 9 bases remaining between them. The CDR3 extends over 13 amino acids.